The T cell receptor (beta chain) described here comes from a study of CD8+ T cells in alopecia areata. Whole-study findings and limits: TCR sharing across patients was less clear than in mice, possibly HLA-related.

The table lists this clone with a few counts. Antigen unknown. T lymphocytes (CD4+ and CD8+) were sorted from PBMCs. The authors extracted RNA and reverse transcribed it into cDNA as the sequencing template. Method: immunoSEQ multiplex PCR; TCRdb's copy keeps in-frame clones and lacks some. This table holds more than 95,000 clones, 45% to 60% found once. The source material was CD4+ T cells sorted from blood. The receptor was isolated from a human donor in good health.

The CDR3 reads CASREGLGPYNEQFF. The DNA of the CDR3 is TGCGCCAGCAGGGAGGGGCTTGGCCCCTACAATGAGCAGTTCTTC. V usage is TRBV5-1 and J usage is TRBJ2-1, with D tentatively TRBD2 (6 bases). This CDR3 is 15 amino acids long. Germline V gene lookup returns CDR1 SGHRS and CDR2 YFSETQ. V shed 5 bases and J shed 2 bases, with 14 bases lying between them.